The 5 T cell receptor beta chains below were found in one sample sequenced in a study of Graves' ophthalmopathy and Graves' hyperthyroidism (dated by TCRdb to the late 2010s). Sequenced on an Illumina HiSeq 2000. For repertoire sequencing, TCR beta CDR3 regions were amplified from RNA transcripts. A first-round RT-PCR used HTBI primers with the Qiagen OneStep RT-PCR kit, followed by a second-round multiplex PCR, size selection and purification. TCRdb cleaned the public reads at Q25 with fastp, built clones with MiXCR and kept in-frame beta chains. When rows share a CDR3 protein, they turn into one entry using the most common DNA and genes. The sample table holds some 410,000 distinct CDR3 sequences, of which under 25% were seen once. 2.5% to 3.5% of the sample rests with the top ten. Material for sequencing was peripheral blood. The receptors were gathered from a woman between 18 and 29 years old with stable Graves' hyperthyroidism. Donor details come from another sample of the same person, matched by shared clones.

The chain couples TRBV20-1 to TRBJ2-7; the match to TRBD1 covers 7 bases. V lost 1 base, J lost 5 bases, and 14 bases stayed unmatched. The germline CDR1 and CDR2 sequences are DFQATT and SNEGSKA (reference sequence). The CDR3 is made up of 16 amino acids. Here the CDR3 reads CSARGPRQGVRDEQYF. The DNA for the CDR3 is TGCAGTGCTAGAGGTCCCCGACAGGGAGTGAGGGACGAGCAGTACTTC.

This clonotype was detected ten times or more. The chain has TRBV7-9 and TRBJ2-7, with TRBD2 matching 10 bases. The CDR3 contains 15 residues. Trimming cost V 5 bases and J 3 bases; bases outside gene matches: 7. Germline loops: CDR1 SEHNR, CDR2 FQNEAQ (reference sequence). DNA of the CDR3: TGTGCCAGCAGCCCAGCTAGCGGGAGTATCTACGAGCAGTACTTC. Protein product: CASSPASGSIYEQYF.

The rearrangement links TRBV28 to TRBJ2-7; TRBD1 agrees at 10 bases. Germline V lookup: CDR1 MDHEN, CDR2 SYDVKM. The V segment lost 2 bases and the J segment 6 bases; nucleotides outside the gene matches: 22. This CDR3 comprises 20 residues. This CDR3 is CASSLTPTGQGRRRDAEQYF. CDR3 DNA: TGTGCCAGCAGTTTAACCCCCACGGGACAGGGGAGGCGAAGGGACGCCGAGCAGTACTTC.

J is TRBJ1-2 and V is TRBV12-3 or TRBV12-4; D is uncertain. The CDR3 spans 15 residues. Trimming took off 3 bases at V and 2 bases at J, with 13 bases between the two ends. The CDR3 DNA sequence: TGTGCCAGCAGTTTGGCGGCTAGTAGGAACTATGGCTACACCTTC. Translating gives CASSLAASRNYGYTF.

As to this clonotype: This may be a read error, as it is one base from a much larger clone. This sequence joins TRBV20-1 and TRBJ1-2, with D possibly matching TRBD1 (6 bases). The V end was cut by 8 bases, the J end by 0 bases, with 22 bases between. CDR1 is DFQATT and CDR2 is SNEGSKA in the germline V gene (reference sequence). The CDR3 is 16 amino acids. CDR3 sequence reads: CSPNPYWTAPNYGYTF. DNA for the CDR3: TGCAGTCCCAATCCGTACTGGACAGCCCCTAACTATGGCTACACCTTC.